This is a list of T cell receptor beta chains from one sample in a study of blood T cell repertoires in COVID-19. Only in-frame clones appear in the TCRdb table, and some are missing; sequencing was by immunoSEQ multiplex PCR. Here the sample spans some 100,000 clones, approximately 83% being singletons. Sequencing was carried out using PBMCs or T cells enriched from blood (not recorded which). The receptors come from a woman between 45 and 65 years old who had recovered from COVID-19. The CDR3 runs from the conserved cysteine through the conserved F or W. D genes are given only for firm matches.

J | D | V | CDR3 | DNA
TRBJ2-3 | TRBD2 | TRBV6-1 | CASSESSGGTDTQYF | TGTGCCAGCAGTGAGTCTAGCGGGGGTACAGATACGCAGTATTTT
TRBJ2-7 | NA | TRBV5-5 | CASSGTGRQFYEQYF | TGTGCCAGCAGCGGTACCGGGAGACAGTTCTACGAGCAGTACTTC
TRBJ2-5 | TRBD1 | TRBV6-2/TRBV6-3 | CASSYRQGAAETQYF | TGTGCCAGCAGTTACCGACAGGGGGCCGCGGAGACCCAGTACTTC
TRBJ1-1 | TRBD1 | TRBV24-1 | CATSDRPGTGVDTEAFF | TGTGCCACCAGTGACCGTCCCGGGACAGGGGTTGACACTGAAGCTTTCTTT
TRBJ2-1 | TRBD2 | TRBV11-2 | CASSLGGRTNNEQFF | TGTGCCAGCAGCTTAGGCGGGAGGACGAACAATGAGCAGTTCTTC
TRBJ2-1 | TRBD2 | TRBV19 | CASSIKRTSGGGDEQFF | TGTGCCAGTAGTATCAAGAGGACTAGCGGGGGAGGGGATGAGCAGTTCTTC
TRBJ1-5 | TRBD1 | TRBV27 | CASSSINRGDNQPQHF | TGTGCCAGCAGTTCGATAAACAGGGGGGACAATCAGCCCCAGCATTTT
TRBJ1-1 | NA | TRBV6-1 | CASSDGGLSTEAFF | TGTGCCAGCAGTGACGGGGGGTTGAGCACTGAAGCTTTCTTT
TRBJ2-2 | TRBD2 | TRBV5-1 | CASSQGLAGGNGELFF | TGCGCCAGCAGCCAGGGACTAGCGGGAGGGAACGGGGAGCTGTTTTTT
TRBJ2-5 | NA | TRBV5-1 | CASSSQGGETQYF | TGCGCCAGCAGCTCCCAGGGGGGAGAGACCCAGTACTTC